A selection of T cell receptor beta chains follows, all from one sample in a study of vaccination and CD4 T cells after COVID-19. TCRdb used MiXCR to reprocess the PCR reads, holding one entry per CDR3 protein. Seen here are under 20,000 distinct CDR3 sequences, around four fifths observed once, and the top ten hold approximately 16%. No antigen has been assigned to these receptors. This specimen consisted of CD4+ T cells from blood, cultured in vitro, obtained after SARS-CoV-2 vaccination. The receptor source for this set is a human donor who received a COVID-19 vaccine. The CDR3 runs from the conserved cysteine through the conserved F or W. Each record gives: V gene, CDR3 length, J gene, CDR3 protein.

TRBV2	13	TRBJ2-3	CASSEGSTDTQYF
TRBV11-3	16	TRBJ1-1	CASSLDLGTPNTEAFF
TRBV12-3/TRBV12-4	17	TRBJ1-2	CASSLGGSGRLGYGYTF
TRBV5-3	21	TRBJ2-7	CASSPRAGTGVMRVRDYEQYF
TRBV12-3/TRBV12-4	18	TRBJ2-7	CASSFPAGDTTVSYEQYF
TRBV12-3/TRBV12-4	15	TRBJ2-3	CASRISGGVRDTQYF
TRBV4-2	16	TRBJ1-2	CASSQGRTGGTYGYTF
TRBV6-1	12	TRBJ2-7	CASTLRSGEQYF
TRBV5-3	18	TRBJ1-5	CARSSTGGGYLNRQPQHF
TRBV6-1	16	TRBJ2-3	CASSRTTSGGTDTQYF
TRBV27	16	TRBJ2-7	CASSLDGGGSSYEQYF
TRBV6-1	17	TRBJ1-5	CASSEALKGPLHQPQHF
TRBV15	15	TRBJ2-3	CATSRDRGGTDTQYF
TRBV20-1	14	TRBJ2-5	CSALDYRGQETQYF
TRBV7-8	15	TRBJ1-1	CASSLERASGTEAFF
TRBV18	13	TRBJ2-7	CASSPRTAYEQYF
TRBV6-1	12	TRBJ1-2	CASSDRVDGYTF